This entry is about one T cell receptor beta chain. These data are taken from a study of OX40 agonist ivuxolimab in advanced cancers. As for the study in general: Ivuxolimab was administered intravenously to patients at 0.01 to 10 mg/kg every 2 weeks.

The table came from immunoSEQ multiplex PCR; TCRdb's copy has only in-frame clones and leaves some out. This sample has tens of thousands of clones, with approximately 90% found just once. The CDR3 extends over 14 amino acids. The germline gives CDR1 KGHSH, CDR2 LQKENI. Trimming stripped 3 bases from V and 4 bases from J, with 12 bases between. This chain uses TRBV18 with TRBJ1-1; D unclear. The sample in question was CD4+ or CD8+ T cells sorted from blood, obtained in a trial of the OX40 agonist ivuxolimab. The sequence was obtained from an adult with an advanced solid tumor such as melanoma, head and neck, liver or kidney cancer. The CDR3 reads CASSPLRFSTEAFF. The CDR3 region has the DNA TGTGCCAGCTCACCCCTGAGGTTTTCCACTGAAGCTTTCTTT.